Presented here are 3 T cell receptor beta chains from one specimen sequenced in a study of beta chain features in type 1 diabetes. Regarding the study as a whole: In all four CD4+ subsets, TCRB CDR3 length was significantly, moderately reduced in type 1 diabetes.

Antigens of these TCRs are unknown. The whole isolated RNA underwent reverse transcription, so sequencing captured expressed TCRB transcripts. Clones were sequenced by immunoSEQ multiplex PCR, and TCRdb holds only the in-frame ones, with some missing. Of 100,000 to 150,000 clones in the sample, roughly 10% were seen once. What was sequenced was central memory CD4+ T cells from blood. Source of these receptors: a man aged 25 to 45 with type 1 diabetes.

A few counts support this clone. CDR3 DNA: TGTGCCAGCAGTGATTCTGACAAGAACACCGGGGAGCTGTTTTTT. This sequence encodes CASSDSDKNTGELFF. This chain uses TRBV25-1 with TRBJ2-2; D not certain. The CDR3 loop spans 15 amino acids. CDR1 is MGHDK, CDR2 SYGVNS, per germline. The V end lost 3 bases, the J end lost 1 base, and 9 bases lay between the germline ends.

This clone was observed a few times. The V and J genes are TRBV7-3 and TRBJ2-1; TRBD2 matches at 10 bases. V dropped 2 bases and J dropped 4; count of bases not matched to a gene: 2. Germline CDR1 is SGHTA and CDR2 is FQGTGA. The CDR3 spans 15 residues. CDR3 in amino acids: CASSLLAGAYNEQFF. The CDR3 nucleotides are TGTGCCAGCAGCTTACTAGCGGGGGCATACAATGAGCAGTTCTTC.

This clone was picked up a small number of times. V usage is TRBV5-1 and J usage is TRBJ2-1, with 11 bases identical to TRBD1. Germline values: CDR1 SGHRS, CDR2 YFSETQ. The CDR3 length is 15 residues. V lost 4 bases and J lost 8; bases outside the gene matches: 8. CDR3 DNA sequence: TGCGCCAGCAGCCTCGGGACAGGGGGTTTACATGAGCAGTTCTTC. Its protein is CASSLGTGGLHEQFF.